This T cell receptor beta chain was captured in a study of CD8+ T cells in alopecia areata. Across the whole study: A regimen of oral tofacitinib, 5 to 10 mg twice daily, was given to treated patients.

cDNA reverse transcribed from extracted RNA served as the sequencing template. Sequencing was performed with immunoSEQ multiplex PCR; in TCRdb, only in-frame clones are kept and a portion is missing. The table lists about 200,000 clones, around 62% of them singletons. Alopecia areata patients had lesional scalp punch biopsies and peripheral blood taken from them. Sorting from PBMCs produced CD4+ and CD8+ T cells. The sequenced sample was CD4+ T cells sorted from blood, obtained at week 0. The sequence was obtained from a human donor with alopecia areata.

The CDR3, as DNA: TGTGCCAGCAGCTCGGGACTAGCGGGGGGGCGAATCCTCAATGAGCAGTTCTTC. This gives the protein CASSSGLAGGRILNEQFF. The chain links TRBV7-9 to TRBJ2-1, with TRBD2 identical over 16 bases. V shed 4 bases, J shed 6 bases, and the junction held 9 bases outside the gene matches. Germline loops: CDR1 SEHNR, CDR2 FQNEAQ (reference sequence). This CDR3 is built from 18 residues.